This TCR beta chain came from a study of T cells in Graves' hyperthyroidism and ophthalmopathy. The wider study: Peripheral blood sampling occurred at initial diagnosis, before any treatment. Findings and caveats of the study: The model's output predicted ophthalmopathy at a median of roughly 6.9 months prior to onset.

Authors of the study amplified TCR beta CDR3 regions from RNA transcripts. First-round RT-PCR with HTBI primers amplified the TCR CDR3 region. Via MiXCR, TCRdb re-called the multiplex PCR reads, giving one row per CDR3 protein. The table has more than 300,000 distinct CDR3 sequences, roughly 17% seen once; the top ten hold around 35%. The CDR3 consists of 14 residues. With 11 bases removed from V and 0 bases from J, the gap between germline ends came to 13 bases. Germline V gene sequence: CDR1 MDHEN, CDR2 SYDVKM. The sample holds many counts of this clonotype. Antigen specificity is unknown. The J gene is TRBJ2-2, the V gene TRBV28, with no clear D. Sequenced input: blood. The TCR originated in a woman in her 30s with Graves' hyperthyroidism that later progressed to Graves' ophthalmopathy. The CDR3 protein is CAGKRDTNTGELFF. The CDR3 nucleotides read TGTGCCGGCAAGAGAGACACGAACACCGGGGAGCTGTTTTTT.